This T cell receptor beta chain is from a study of T cell repertoires in cytomegalovirus infection. Turning to the study itself: As its CMV epitopes, the study selected recently identified HLA-C-restricted and well-studied HLA-B-restricted targets. An indication of both CMV infection and matching HLA type came from public TCR beta signatures.

The study's findings and limits: Public TCR beta family frequency separated CMV-and-HLA carriers, including in an independent cohort. CMV-specific HLA-C-restricted TCR beta clonotypes dominated the ex vivo response.

The V gene lost 3 bases and the J gene lost 1 base, with 12 bases spanning the gap. CDR1 is MDHEN and CDR2 is SYDVKM in the germline V gene. The CDR3 covers 15 residues. Sample share makes this clonotype medium-sized. The antigen is not known. One entry per CDR3 protein results from TCRdb running MiXCR on the reads. The sample yields fewer than 350,000 distinct CDR3 sequences, under 35% seen once. The source was cultured PBMCs, collected from culture after CMV antigen stimulation. V is TRBV28 and J is TRBJ1-1, with D perhaps matching TRBD1 (6 bases). This clonotype originated in a human donor in good health (CMV status not recorded). Some clones in this sample may be carry-over from other donors' samples. This CDR3 is CASSFQVTGNTEAFF. CDR3 DNA: TGTGCCAGCAGTTTCCAGGTGACAGGGAACACTGAAGCTTTCTTT.